This T cell receptor beta chain was identified in a study of OX40 agonist ivuxolimab in advanced cancers. CDR3 length equals 16 residues. J gave up 2 bases and V 5 bases, and 10 bases lay outside the gene matches. Germline-derived CDR1 and CDR2 are SGHVS and FQNEAQ. Some clones are missing from TCRdb's copy, which holds only in-frame ones; the method was immunoSEQ multiplex PCR. Among tens of thousands of clones listed, 82% were seen once. The chain carries TRBV7-8 and TRBJ2-5; 8 positions match TRBD1. Source: CD4+ or CD8+ T cells sorted from blood, taken in a trial of the OX40 agonist ivuxolimab. The TCR comes from an adult with an advanced solid tumor such as melanoma, head and neck, liver or kidney cancer. The DNA for the CDR3 is TGTGCCAGCAGCCCAGGGACAGGATGGATTCAAGAGACCCAGTACTTC. Protein sequence: CASSPGTGWIQETQYF.